The present T cell receptor beta chain was sequenced within a study of blood T cells in healthy people across ages. Study-wide results and caveats: The unsorted PBMCs prevented any conclusive comparison of naive versus antigen-experienced cells. In these data, TCR beta diversity tracked strongly with naive T cell percentage.

Through a sample-barcoded 5' primer and a J-beta primer mix, a second PCR was run for roughly 7 to 11 cycles. Each CDR3 protein is one row after TCRdb ran MiXCR on the 5' RACE reads. The repertoire holds approximately 810,000 distinct CDR3 sequences, with more than 25% as singletons. Every donor provided roughly 10 milliliters of peripheral blood. The CDR3 is 15 amino acids. Germline-derived CDR1 and CDR2 are SNHLY and FYNNEI. V gave up 5 bases and J gave up 0 bases; unmatched junction bases: 5. Concerning this clonotype itself: What it recognizes is unknown.

J is TRBJ2-7 and V is TRBV2; the match to TRBD1 covers 9 bases. Sequenced: blood. The TCR originated in an elderly woman in good health. CDR3 protein: CASSPDRGDSYEQYF. CDR3 in DNA: TGTGCCAGCAGTCCTGACAGGGGGGACTCCTACGAGCAGTACTTC. The variable domain in full, completed from reference TRBV2 and TRBJ2-7, reads EPEVTQTPSHQVTQMGQEVILRCVPISNHLYFYWYRQILGQKVEFLVSFYNNEISEKSEIFDDQFSVERPDGSNFTLKIRSTKLEDSAMYFCASSPDRGDSYEQYFGPGTRLTVT.